This T cell receptor beta chain was documented in a study of T-cell memory formation after mild COVID-19. Turning to this clonotype: The germline gene is not matched at one end of the junction; a read error may be the cause.

Germline CDR1 reads SGHAT; CDR2 reads FQNNGV. This CDR3 spans 20 amino acids. TCRdb re-called the 5' RACE reads with MiXCR, one entry per CDR3 protein. Of approximately 410,000 distinct CDR3 sequences detected, 20% to 30% appear once; the ten largest clones hold around 13%. The sample taken for sequencing was PBMCs or a T cell subset sorted from them (not recorded which). The gene calls are TRBV11-2 and TRBJ2-1; TRBD2 aligns across 10 bases. The receptor comes from an adult woman who had mild COVID-19 (a few samples of this study predate the infection). Cell type and time point are not known. This CDR3 is CASSIDGLAVFGESYNEQFF. In DNA, the CDR3 is TGTGCCAGCAGCATAGACGGACTAGCGGTATTTGGGGAGTCCTACAATGAGCAGTTCTTC.